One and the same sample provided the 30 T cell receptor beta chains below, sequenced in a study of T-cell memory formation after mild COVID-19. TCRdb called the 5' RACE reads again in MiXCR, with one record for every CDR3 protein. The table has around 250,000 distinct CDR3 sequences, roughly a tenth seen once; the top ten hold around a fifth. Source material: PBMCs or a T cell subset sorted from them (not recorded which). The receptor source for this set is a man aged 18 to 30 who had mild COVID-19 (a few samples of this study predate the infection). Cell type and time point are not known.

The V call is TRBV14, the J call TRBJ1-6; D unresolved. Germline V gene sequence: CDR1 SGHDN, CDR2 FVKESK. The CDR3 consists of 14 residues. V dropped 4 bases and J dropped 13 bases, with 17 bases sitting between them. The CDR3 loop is CASSRQDLRAPLHF. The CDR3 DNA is TGTGCCAGCAGCCGCCAAGATCTCCGGGCGCCCCTCCACTTT.

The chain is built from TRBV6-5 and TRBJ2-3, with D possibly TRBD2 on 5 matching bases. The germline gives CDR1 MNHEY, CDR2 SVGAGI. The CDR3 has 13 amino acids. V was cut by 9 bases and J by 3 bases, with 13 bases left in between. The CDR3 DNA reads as TGTGCCAGTATCCCCCCGGGAACAGATACGCAGTATTTT. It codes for CASIPPGTDTQYF.

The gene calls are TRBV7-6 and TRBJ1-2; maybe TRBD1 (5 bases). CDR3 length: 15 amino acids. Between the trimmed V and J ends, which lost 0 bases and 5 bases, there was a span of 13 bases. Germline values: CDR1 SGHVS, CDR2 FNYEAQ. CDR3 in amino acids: CASSLALQGRYGYTF. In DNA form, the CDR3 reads TGTGCCAGCAGCTTAGCGCTGCAGGGCCGGTATGGCTACACCTTC.

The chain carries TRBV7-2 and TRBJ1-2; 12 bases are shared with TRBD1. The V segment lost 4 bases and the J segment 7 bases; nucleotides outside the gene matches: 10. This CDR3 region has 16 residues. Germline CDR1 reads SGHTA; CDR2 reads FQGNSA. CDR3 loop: CASSSIAGTGGTGYTF. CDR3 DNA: TGTGCCAGCAGCTCCATAGCGGGGACAGGGGGCACTGGCTACACCTTC.

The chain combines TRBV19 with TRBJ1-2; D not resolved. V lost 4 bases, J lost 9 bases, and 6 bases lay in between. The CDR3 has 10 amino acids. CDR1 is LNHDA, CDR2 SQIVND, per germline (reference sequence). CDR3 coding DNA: TGTGCCAGTAGTACAGCTTGCTACACCTTC. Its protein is CASSTACYTF.

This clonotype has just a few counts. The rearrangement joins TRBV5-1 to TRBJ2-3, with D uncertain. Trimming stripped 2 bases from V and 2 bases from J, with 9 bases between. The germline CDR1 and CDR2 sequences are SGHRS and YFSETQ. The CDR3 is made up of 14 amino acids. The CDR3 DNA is TGCGCCAGCAGCTTTGAGGCTATCACAGATACGCAGTATTTT. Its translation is CASSFEAITDTQYF.

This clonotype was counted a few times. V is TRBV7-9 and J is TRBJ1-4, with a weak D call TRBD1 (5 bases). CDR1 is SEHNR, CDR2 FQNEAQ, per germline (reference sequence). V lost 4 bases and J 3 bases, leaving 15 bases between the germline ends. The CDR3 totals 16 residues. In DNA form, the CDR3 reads TGTGCCAGCAGCTCAGGGTCCCGCGGGGCTAATGAAAAACTGTTTTTT. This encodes CASSSGSRGANEKLFF.

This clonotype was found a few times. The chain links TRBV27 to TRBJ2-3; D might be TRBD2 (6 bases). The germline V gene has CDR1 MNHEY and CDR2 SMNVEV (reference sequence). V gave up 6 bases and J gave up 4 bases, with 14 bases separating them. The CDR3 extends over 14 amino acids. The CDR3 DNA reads TGTGCCAGCAGCCCCTCCTCTAGCGCAGATACGCAGTATTTT. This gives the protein CASSPSSSADTQYF.

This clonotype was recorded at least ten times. The CDR3 protein is CASISGPRNEQFF. As DNA, the CDR3 is TGTGCCAGCATCTCGGGGCCGCGGAATGAGCAGTTCTTC. This chain uses TRBV6-2 or TRBV6-3 with TRBJ2-1, with D possibly being TRBD1 or TRBD2 (5 bases each). V was trimmed by 7 bases and J by 7 bases, leaving 14 bases between them. The CDR3 runs to 13 residues. Germline CDR1 reads MNHEY; CDR2 reads SVGEGT.

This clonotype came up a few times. The CDR3 DNA is TGTGCCAGCAGTATCGCGGGAAGAGGCCCCACTGAAGCTTTCTTT. This codes for CASSIAGRGPTEAFF. The chain uses TRBV6-5 and TRBJ1-1; no firm D call. Germline V gene lookup returns CDR1 MNHEY and CDR2 SVGAGI. V lost 5 bases and J 4 bases, leaving 17 bases between the germline ends. The CDR3 runs 15 residues.

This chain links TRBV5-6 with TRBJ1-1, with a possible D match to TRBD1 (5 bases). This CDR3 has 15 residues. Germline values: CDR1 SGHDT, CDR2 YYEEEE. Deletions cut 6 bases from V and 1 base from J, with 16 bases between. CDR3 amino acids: CASNLWGYGNTEAFF. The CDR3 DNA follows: TGTGCCAGCAACCTCTGGGGGTACGGGAACACTGAAGCTTTCTTT.

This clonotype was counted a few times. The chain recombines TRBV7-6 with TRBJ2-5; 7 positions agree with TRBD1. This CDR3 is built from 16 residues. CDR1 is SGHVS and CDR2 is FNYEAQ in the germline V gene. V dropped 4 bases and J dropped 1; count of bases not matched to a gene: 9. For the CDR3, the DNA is TGTGCCAGCAGCTCTAGAGCCGGGACAGTCCAAGAGACCCAGTACTTC. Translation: CASSSRAGTVQETQYF.

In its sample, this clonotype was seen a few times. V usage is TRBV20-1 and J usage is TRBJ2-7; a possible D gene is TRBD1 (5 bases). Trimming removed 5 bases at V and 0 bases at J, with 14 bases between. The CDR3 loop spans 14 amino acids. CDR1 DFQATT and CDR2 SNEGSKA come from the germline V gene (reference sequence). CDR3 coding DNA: TGCAGTGCTCCGACAGCGAGAAGCTCCTACGAGCAGTACTTC. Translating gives CSAPTARSSYEQYF.

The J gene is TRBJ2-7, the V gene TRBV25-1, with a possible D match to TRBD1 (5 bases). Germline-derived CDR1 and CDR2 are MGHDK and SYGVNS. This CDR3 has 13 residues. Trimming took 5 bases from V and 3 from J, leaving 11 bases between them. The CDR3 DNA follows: TGTGCCAGCAGTTCCTTGGACAACTACGAGCAGTACTTC. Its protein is CASSSLDNYEQYF.

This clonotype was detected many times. Written as DNA, the CDR3 is TGTGCCAGCTCGCCGGACAGGGGGAGAAACATTCAGTACTTC. This codes for CASSPDRGRNIQYF. This chain uses TRBV18 with TRBJ2-4, with TRBD1 matching over 10 bases. The germline CDR1 and CDR2 sequences are KGHSH and LQKENI. This CDR3 has 14 amino acids. V was pared by 6 bases and J by 6 bases, with 5 bases of the junction left unmatched.

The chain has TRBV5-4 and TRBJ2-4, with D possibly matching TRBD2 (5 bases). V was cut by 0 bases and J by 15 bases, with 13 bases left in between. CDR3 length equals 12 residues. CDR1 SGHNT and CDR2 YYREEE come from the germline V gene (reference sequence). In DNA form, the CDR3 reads TGTGCCAGCAGCTTGGCGGGGATCGGGCCGTACTTC. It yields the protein CASSLAGIGPYF.

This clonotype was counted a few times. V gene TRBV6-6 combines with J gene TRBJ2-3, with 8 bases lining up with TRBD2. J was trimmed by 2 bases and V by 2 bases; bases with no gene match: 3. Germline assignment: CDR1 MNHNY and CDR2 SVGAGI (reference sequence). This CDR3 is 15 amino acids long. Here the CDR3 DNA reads TGTGCCAGCAGTTACCGGGGGGGGAACACAGATACGCAGTATTTT. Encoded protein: CASSYRGGNTDTQYF.

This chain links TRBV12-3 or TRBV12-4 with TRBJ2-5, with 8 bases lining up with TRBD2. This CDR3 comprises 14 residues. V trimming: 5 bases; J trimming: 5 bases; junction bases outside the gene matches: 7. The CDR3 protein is CASSPGGAGETQYF. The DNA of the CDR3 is TGTGCCAGCAGTCCCGGGGGGGCCGGGGAGACCCAGTACTTC.

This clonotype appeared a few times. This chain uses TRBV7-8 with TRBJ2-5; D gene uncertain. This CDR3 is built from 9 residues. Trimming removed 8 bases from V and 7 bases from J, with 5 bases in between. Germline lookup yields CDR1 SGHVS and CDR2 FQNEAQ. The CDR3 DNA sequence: TGTGCCAGCGGTGGGACCCAGTACTTC. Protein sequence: CASGGTQYF.

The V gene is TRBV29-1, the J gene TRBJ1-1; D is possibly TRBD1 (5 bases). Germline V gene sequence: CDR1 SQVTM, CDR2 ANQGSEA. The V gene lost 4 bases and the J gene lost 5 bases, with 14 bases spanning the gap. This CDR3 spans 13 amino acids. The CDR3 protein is CSVALQERTEAFF. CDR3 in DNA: TGCAGCGTTGCCCTACAGGAAAGGACTGAAGCTTTCTTT.

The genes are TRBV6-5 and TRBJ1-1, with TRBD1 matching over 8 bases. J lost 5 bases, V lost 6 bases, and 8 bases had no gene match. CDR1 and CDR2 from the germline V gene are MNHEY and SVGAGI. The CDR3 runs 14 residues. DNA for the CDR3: TGTGCCAGCAGGGGGACAGGCCGAGAAACTGAAGCTTTCTTT. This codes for CASRGTGRETEAFF.

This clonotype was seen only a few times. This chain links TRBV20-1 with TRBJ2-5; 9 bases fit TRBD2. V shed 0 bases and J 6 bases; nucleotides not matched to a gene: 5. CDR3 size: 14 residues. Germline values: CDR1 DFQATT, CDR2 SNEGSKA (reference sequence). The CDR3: CSARDGLAGQTQYF. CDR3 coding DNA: TGCAGTGCTAGAGACGGCCTAGCGGGGCAGACCCAGTACTTC.

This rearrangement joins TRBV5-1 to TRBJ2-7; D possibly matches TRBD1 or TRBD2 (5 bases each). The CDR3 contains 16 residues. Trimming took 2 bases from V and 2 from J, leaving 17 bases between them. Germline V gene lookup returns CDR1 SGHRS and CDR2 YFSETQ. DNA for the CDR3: TGCGCCAGCAGCTTTGCCGGGACGGAGAGCACCTACGAGCAGTACTTC. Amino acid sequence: CASSFAGTESTYEQYF.

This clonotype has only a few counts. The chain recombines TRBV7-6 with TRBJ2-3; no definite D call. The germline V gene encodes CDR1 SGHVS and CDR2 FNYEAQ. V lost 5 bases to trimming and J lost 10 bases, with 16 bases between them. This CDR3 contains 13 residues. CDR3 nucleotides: TGTGCCAGCAGCGCAACCCTAAGATACCCGCAGTATTTT. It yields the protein CASSATLRYPQYF.

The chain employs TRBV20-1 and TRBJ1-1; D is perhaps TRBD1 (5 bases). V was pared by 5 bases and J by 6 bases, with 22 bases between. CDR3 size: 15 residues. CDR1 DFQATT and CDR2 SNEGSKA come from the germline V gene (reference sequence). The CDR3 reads CSAANPGTARAEAFF. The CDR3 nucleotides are TGCAGTGCTGCAAATCCCGGGACGGCTAGAGCTGAAGCTTTCTTT.

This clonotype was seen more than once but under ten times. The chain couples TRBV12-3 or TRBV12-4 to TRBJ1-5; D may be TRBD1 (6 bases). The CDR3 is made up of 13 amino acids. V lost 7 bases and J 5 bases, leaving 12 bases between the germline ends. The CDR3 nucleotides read TGTGCCAGCACCCCCGGGGGCCATCAGCCCCAGCATTTT. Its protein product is CASTPGGHQPQHF.

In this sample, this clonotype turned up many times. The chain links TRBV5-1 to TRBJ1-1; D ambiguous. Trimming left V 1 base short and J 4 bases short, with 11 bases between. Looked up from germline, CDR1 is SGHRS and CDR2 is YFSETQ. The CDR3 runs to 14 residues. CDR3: CASSLTLGSTEAFF. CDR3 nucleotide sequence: TGCGCCAGCAGCTTGACATTGGGTAGCACTGAAGCTTTCTTT.

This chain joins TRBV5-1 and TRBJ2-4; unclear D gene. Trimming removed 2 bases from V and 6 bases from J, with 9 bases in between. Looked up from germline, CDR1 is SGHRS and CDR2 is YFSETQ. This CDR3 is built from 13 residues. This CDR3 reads CASSLAIPNIQYF. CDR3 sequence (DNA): TGCGCCAGCAGCTTAGCGATCCCAAACATTCAGTACTTC.

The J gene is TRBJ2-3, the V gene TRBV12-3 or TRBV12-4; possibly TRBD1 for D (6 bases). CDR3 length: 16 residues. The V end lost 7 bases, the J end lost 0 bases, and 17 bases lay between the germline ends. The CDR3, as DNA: TGTGCCAGCACCCCGGGGTGGGGGCAAAGCACAGATACGCAGTATTTT. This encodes CASTPGWGQSTDTQYF.

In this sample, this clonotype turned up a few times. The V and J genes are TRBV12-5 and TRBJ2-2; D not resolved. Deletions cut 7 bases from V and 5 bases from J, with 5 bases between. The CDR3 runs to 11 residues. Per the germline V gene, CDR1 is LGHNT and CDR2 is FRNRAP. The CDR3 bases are TGTGCTAGTGCCAAAACCGGGGAGCTGTTTTTT. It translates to CASAKTGELFF.